The 19 T cell receptor beta chains reported below all come from one sample, sequenced in a study of T-cell memory formation after mild COVID-19. TCRdb reprocessed the 5' RACE reads with MiXCR, giving one entry per CDR3 protein. The repertoire holds roughly 180,000 distinct CDR3 sequences, with 18% as singletons. The specimen was PBMCs or a T cell subset sorted from them (not recorded which). The receptors were sampled from a man between 18 and 29 years old who had mild COVID-19 (a few samples of this study predate the infection). Cell type and time point are not known.

The rearrangement joins TRBV7-2 to TRBJ2-5, with D tentatively TRBD1 or TRBD2 (5 bases each). V dropped 4 bases and J dropped 10 bases, with 10 bases sitting between them. Germline lookup yields CDR1 SGHTA and CDR2 FQGNSA. The length of the CDR3 is 11 residues. The CDR3 sequence: CASSSGQLQYF. The DNA of the CDR3 is TGTGCCAGCAGCTCGGGGCAACTCCAGTACTTC. Using reference TRBV7-2 and TRBJ2-5 for the parts outside the CDR3, the full variable domain is GAGVSQSPSNKVTEKGKDVELRCDPISGHTALYWYRQSLGQGLEFLIYFQGNSAPDKSGLPSDRFSAERTGGSVSTLTIQRTQQEDSAVYLCASSSGQLQYFGPGTRLLVL.

This clonotype appeared a few times. The chain couples TRBV5-1 to TRBJ2-7, with 8 bases that match TRBD1. CDR1 is SGHRS, CDR2 YFSETQ, per germline. The CDR3 covers 16 residues. Trimming cost V 1 base and J 10 bases; bases outside gene matches: 16. The CDR3 reads CASSLMSDRGLPLQYF. CDR3 bases: TGCGCCAGCAGCTTGATGTCCGACAGGGGCCTACCCTTACAGTACTTC. Together with reference TRBV5-1 and TRBJ2-7, the CDR3 gives the full variable domain: KAGVTQTPRYLIKTRGQQVTLSCSPISGHRSVSWYQQTPGQGLQFLFEYFSETQRNKGNFPGRFSGRQFSNSRSEMNVSTLELGDSALYLCASSLMSDRGLPLQYFGPGTRLTVT.

V is TRBV4-3 and J is TRBJ2-3, with TRBD1 matching over 8 bases. Looked up from germline, CDR1 is LGHNA and CDR2 is YSLEER. J gave up 2 bases and V 6 bases, and 4 bases lay outside the gene matches. CDR3 length equals 14 residues. CDR3 amino acids: CASRQGANTDTQYF. CDR3 coding DNA: TGCGCCAGCAGGCAGGGGGCCAACACAGATACGCAGTATTTT.

The chain joins TRBV28 to TRBJ2-7, with D maybe TRBD2 (6 bases). Trimming shortened V by 6 bases and J by 6 bases, and 12 bases separated the two germline ends. Germline-derived CDR1 and CDR2 are MDHEN and SYDVKM. This CDR3 contains 12 residues. CDR3 in DNA: TGTGCCAGCAGCCCGCGGGGATCCGAGCAGTACGTC. Residues: CASSPRGSEQYV.

In this sample, this clonotype turned up a few times. The chain couples TRBV20-1 to TRBJ1-2; TRBD1 is a possible D gene (5 bases). There are 14 residues in the CDR3. V was shortened by 0 bases and J by 4 bases, with 12 bases between the two germline ends. The germline CDR1 and CDR2 sequences are DFQATT and SNEGSKA (reference sequence). CDR3 sequence: CSARDRDRVYGYTF. The DNA of the CDR3 is TGCAGTGCTAGAGATCGGGACCGAGTCTATGGCTACACCTTC.

Ten or more counts support this clonotype. This chain links TRBV5-5 with TRBJ2-5; possible D gene TRBD1, 6 bases. The V gene lost 3 bases and the J gene lost 5 bases, with 11 bases spanning the gap. The CDR3 sequence is 13 residues long. Germline V CDR1 and CDR2: SGHKS, YYEKEE (reference sequence). The CDR3 reads CASSSRGLETQYF. The CDR3 DNA follows: TGTGCCAGCAGCTCAAGGGGGTTGGAGACCCAGTACTTC.

This clonotype was seen only once. The rearrangement links TRBV9 to TRBJ2-7, with D tentatively TRBD1 (6 bases). Germline-derived CDR1 and CDR2 are SGDLS and YYNGEE. Between the trimmed V and J ends, which lost 0 bases and 3 bases, there was a span of 10 bases. The CDR3 is made up of 14 amino acids. CDR3 sequence: CASSVAAGVYEQYF. The CDR3 bases are TGTGCCAGCAGCGTAGCTGCAGGGGTCTACGAGCAGTACTTC.

This clonotype was recorded a few times. A junction end diverges from the germline sequence, so it may reflect a read error. This chain connects TRBV20-1 to TRBJ1-3, with 7 bases matching TRBD1. Looked up from germline, CDR1 is DFQATT and CDR2 is SNEGSKA (reference sequence). CDR3 length: 16 amino acids. CDR3 sequence: CSARGGDRDSGNTIYF. DNA for the CDR3: TGCAGTGCGAGAGGTGGTGACAGGGACTCTGGAAACACCATATATTTT.

There are a few counts of this clonotype. V usage is TRBV6-5 and J usage is TRBJ1-2; possible D gene TRBD1, 5 bases. Looked up from germline, CDR1 is MNHEY and CDR2 is SVGAGI. This CDR3 spans 14 amino acids. Trimming left V 6 bases short and J 4 bases short, with 15 bases between. The CDR3 reads CASRDATGSYGYTF. CDR3 sequence (DNA): TGTGCCAGCAGGGACGCAACAGGTTCCTATGGCTACACCTTC.

This clonotype has more than one count but fewer than ten. This sequence joins TRBV4-2 and TRBJ2-5; TRBD1 might be the D (6 bases). V was cut by 4 bases and J by 0 bases, with 12 bases left in between. Germline CDR1 is LGHNA and CDR2 is YNFKEQ. The CDR3 is made up of 15 amino acids. This CDR3 reads CASSRTWGHQETQYF. CDR3 DNA sequence: TGTGCCAGCAGCCGTACGTGGGGGCACCAAGAGACCCAGTACTTC.

This clonotype showed up just a few times. The chain has TRBV7-2 and TRBJ1-1; D remains unclear. CDR1 and CDR2 (germline): SGHTA, FQGNSA. The CDR3 consists of 12 residues. V lost 3 bases and J lost 10, with 12 bases in between. The CDR3: CASSFRGRPAFF. The CDR3 bases are TGTGCCAGCAGCTTCCGGGGAAGGCCAGCTTTCTTT.

This clonotype was counted only a few times. The chain has TRBV7-9 and TRBJ2-7; 14 bases match TRBD2. The CDR3 totals 17 residues. Germline CDR1 and CDR2: SEHNR and FQNEAQ (reference sequence). The V gene end was trimmed by 5 bases and the J gene end by 0 bases; junction bases not matched to a gene: 6. CDR3 loop: CASSAGTSGSFSYEQYF. The CDR3 DNA reads as TGTGCCAGCAGCGCAGGGACTAGCGGGAGTTTCTCCTACGAGCAGTACTTC.

Written as DNA, the CDR3 is TGTGCCAGCAGCTTTAGCGGGGGACCGTTCTACGAGCAGTACGTC. Its protein is CASSFSGGPFYEQYV. The rearrangement joins TRBV7-2 to TRBJ2-7, with 9 bases aligning to TRBD2. The CDR3 sequence is 15 residues long. Unmatched junction bases numbered 6, after V lost 3 bases and J lost 3 bases. CDR1 and CDR2 (germline): SGHTA, FQGNSA.

In its sample, this clonotype was seen a few times. The gene calls are TRBV7-6 and TRBJ1-5; no firm D call. Looked up from germline, CDR1 is SGHVS and CDR2 is FNYEAQ. The CDR3 has 15 residues. V gave up 2 bases and J gave up 5 bases, with 13 bases separating them. The CDR3 nucleotides are TGTGCCAGCAGCTTATTTGAAGGGAGCCATCAGCCCCAGCATTTT. Translation gives CASSLFEGSHQPQHF.

The chain carries TRBV18 and TRBJ1-1, with D unclear. CDR3 size: 13 residues. The V end lost 2 bases, the J end lost 4 bases, and 8 bases lay between the germline ends. The germline gives CDR1 KGHSH, CDR2 LQKENI. The CDR3 region is CASSPLEGTEAFF. The CDR3 DNA sequence: TGTGCCAGCTCACCATTGGAAGGCACTGAAGCTTTCTTT.

This clonotype has more than one count but fewer than ten. The rearrangement uses TRBV5-1 and TRBJ1-2; 7 bases fit TRBD1. The CDR3 covers 17 residues. Per germline, CDR1 SGHRS and CDR2 YFSETQ. Trimming cost V 4 bases and J 2 bases; bases outside gene matches: 14. The CDR3 coding sequence is TGCGCCAGCAGCCGAGTTGAACCGGGACAGTCCAACTATGGCTACACCTTC. Translated: CASSRVEPGQSNYGYTF.

This clonotype showed up just a few times. The chain joins TRBV5-1 to TRBJ1-1; D gene unclear. CDR3 length: 15 amino acids. Germline lookup yields CDR1 SGHRS and CDR2 YFSETQ. Trimming pared 4 bases from V and 2 bases from J, leaving 15 bases between. DNA of the CDR3: TGCGCCAGCAGCAACCTGAACCCGGGCAACACTGAAGCTTTCTTT. As protein: CASSNLNPGNTEAFF.

This clonotype turned up a few times. The CDR3 nucleotides read TGTGCCAGCAAACAGGTAGTATCGGACAATGAGCAGTTCTTC. Translating gives CASKQVVSDNEQFF. The chain couples TRBV7-7 to TRBJ2-1; a possible D gene is TRBD1 (5 bases). The germline gives CDR1 SSHAT, CDR2 FNYEAQ (reference sequence). V dropped 7 bases and J dropped 5 bases, with 15 bases sitting between them. CDR3 size: 14 residues.

This clonotype was detected only a few times. The CDR3 region is CASSPPSVATDTQYF. The CDR3 DNA follows: TGTGCCAGCAGTCCACCGAGTGTGGCCACAGATACGCAGTATTTT. J is TRBJ2-3 and V is TRBV12-3 or TRBV12-4; no clear D gene. The V end was cut by 5 bases, the J end by 2 bases, with 14 bases between. This CDR3 contains 15 residues.